Included here is one T cell receptor beta chain sequence, with context. The data belong to a study of memory CD4+ T cells and cytomegalovirus serostatus. The sort gate was single viable CD3+CD4+CD8-CD45RO+ cells for memory CD4+ T cells. The CDR3 has 11 residues. CDR1 is GTSNPN and CDR2 is SVGIG in the germline V gene (reference sequence). The ends were cut back, 3 bases at V and 10 bases at J, with 10 bases in the middle. Assay used: immunoSEQ multiplex PCR; TCRdb lists only in-frame clones, some missing. The sample yields tens of thousands of clones, approximately 75% seen once. The chain couples TRBV30 to TRBJ2-1; either TRBD1 or TRBD2 may fit D (5 bases each). This clonotype was sampled from an adult in good health and CMV-seronegative. Sequencing was carried out using memory CD4+ T cells from blood. For the CDR3, the DNA is TGTGCCTGGAGGGAGTGGGGGGAGCAGTTCTTC. Its translation: CAWREWGEQFF.